These 19 T cell receptor beta chains were all obtained from the same sample, sequenced in a study of technical replicates of blood from several donors. Data came from immunoSEQ multiplex PCR; TCRdb stores just in-frame clones and leaves some out. The sample records tens of thousands of clones, around 97% being singletons. Specimen: T cells isolated from PBMCs. The origin of the receptors is a human donor in good health.

The rearrangement joins TRBV6-5 to TRBJ2-7; 8 positions match TRBD1. Trimming removed 6 bases from V and 5 bases from J; junction bases left unmatched: 3. This CDR3 is built from 12 residues. Germline V gene sequence: CDR1 MNHEY, CDR2 SVGAGI. The CDR3 nucleotides read TGTGCCAGCAGGGACAGGGCCCACGAGCAGTACTTC. It is translated as CASRDRAHEQYF.

The sample holds a few counts of this clone. The chain uses TRBV30 and TRBJ1-3, with D possibly TRBD1 on 5 matching bases. The CDR3 length is 13 residues. Per the germline V gene, CDR1 is GTSNPN and CDR2 is SVGIG (reference sequence). Trimming cost V 3 bases and J 0 bases, with 6 bases left between them. The CDR3, as DNA: TGTGCCTGGAGGGGGCTCTCTGGAAACACCATATATTTT. Its translation: CAWRGLSGNTIYF.

The chain joins TRBV7-3 to TRBJ1-6; weak D call: TRBD1 (5 bases). CDR3 size: 16 residues. V was pared by 5 bases and J by 7 bases, with 18 bases between. The germline CDR1 and CDR2 sequences are SGHTA and FQGTGA. CDR3 region: CASSTTGGFGNSPLHF. The CDR3 DNA reads TGTGCCAGCAGCACAACTGGGGGGTTTGGAAATTCACCCCTCCACTTT.

The V gene is TRBV6-5, the J gene TRBJ1-5; D call uncertain. Trimming stripped 6 bases from V and 0 bases from J, with 6 bases between. Germline CDR1 is MNHEY and CDR2 is SVGAGI. The CDR3 loop spans 13 amino acids. The CDR3 loop is CASRRASNQPQHF. In nucleotides, the CDR3 is TGTGCCAGCAGGAGGGCTAGCAATCAGCCCCAGCATTTT.

The V gene is TRBV5-1, the J gene TRBJ2-7, with 7 nucleotides matching TRBD1. The CDR3 consists of 14 residues. CDR1 and CDR2 (germline): SGHRS, YFSETQ. The V gene end was trimmed by 0 bases and the J gene end by 5 bases; junction bases not matched to a gene: 5. CDR3 protein: CASSLGQGRDEQYF. CDR3 coding DNA: TGCGCCAGCAGCTTGGGACAGGGAAGAGACGAGCAGTACTTC.

The V call is TRBV7-9, the J call TRBJ2-7, with 9 bases that match TRBD1. Germline V CDR1 and CDR2: SEHNR, FQNEAQ (reference sequence). The V and J ends lost 3 bases and 2 bases, in that order; junction bases with no gene match: 14. The CDR3 loop spans 18 amino acids. For the CDR3, the DNA is TGTGCCAGCAGCTTCATCCCAGGGATGGGACAGGGTGCCTACGAGCAGTACTTC. Amino acids: CASSFIPGMGQGAYEQYF. The entire variable domain, with the rest obtained from reference TRBV7-9 and TRBJ2-7, is as follows: DTGVSQNPRHKITKRGQNVTFRCDPISEHNRLYWYRQTLGQGPEFLTYFQNEAQLEKSRLLSDRFSAERPKGSFSTLEIQRTEQGDSAMYLCASSFIPGMGQGAYEQYFGPGTRLTVT.

The chain combines TRBV19 with TRBJ2-2; D is unresolved. Trimming shortened V by 5 bases and J by 4 bases, and 8 bases separated the two germline ends. The CDR3 runs to 13 residues. Germline lookup yields CDR1 LNHDA and CDR2 SQIVND (reference sequence). The chain's CDR3 is CASSFQITGELFF. CDR3 bases: TGTGCCAGTAGTTTCCAAATCACCGGGGAGCTGTTTTTT.

The chain has TRBV5-1 and TRBJ2-7, with 9 positions matching TRBD1. Trimming cost V 6 bases and J 2 bases; bases outside gene matches: 6. CDR3 length equals 14 residues. Per germline, CDR1 SGHRS and CDR2 YFSETQ. The CDR3 sequence: CASKTGGTTYEQYF. As DNA, the CDR3 is TGCGCCAGCAAAACAGGGGGCACCACCTACGAGCAGTACTTC.

CDR3 protein: CASRGWGQMNTEAFF. CDR3 coding DNA: TGTGCCAGCAGAGGATGGGGACAGATGAACACTGAAGCTTTCTTT. The chain recombines TRBV2 with TRBJ1-1; TRBD1 aligns across 7 bases. The CDR3 is 15 amino acids. Germline CDR1 SNHLY, CDR2 FYNNEI. Trimming removed 6 bases from V and 0 bases from J; junction bases left unmatched: 7.

Here the CDR3 DNA reads TGTGCCTGGAGTGCGGGACAAGTCGGACATCAGCCCCAGCATTTT. Protein sequence: CAWSAGQVGHQPQHF. The chain has TRBV30 and TRBJ1-5; possible D gene TRBD1, 6 bases. The germline gives CDR1 GTSNPN, CDR2 SVGIG (reference sequence). V lost 1 base, J lost 5 bases, and 15 bases lay in between. The CDR3 runs to 15 residues.

The rearrangement links TRBV10-3 to TRBJ2-2; the match to TRBD1 covers 9 bases. V lost 6 bases and J lost 5; bases outside the gene matches: 7. This CDR3 comprises 15 residues. The germline gives CDR1 ENHRY, CDR2 SYGVKD. Written as DNA, the CDR3 is TGTGCCATCAGAACTACGACAGGGGGTACCGGGGAGCTGTTTTTT. This translates into CAIRTTTGGTGELFF.

The rearrangement links TRBV13 to TRBJ1-5, with TRBD1 identical over 8 bases. J gave up 0 bases and V 4 bases, and 14 bases lay outside the gene matches. The CDR3 is made up of 19 amino acids. Germline V gene lookup returns CDR1 PRHDT and CDR2 FYEKMQ (reference sequence). CDR3 in DNA: TGTGCCAGCAGCTCCCGTCGGACAGGGACGATTTATAGCAATCAGCCCCAGCATTTT. This translates into CASSSRRTGTIYSNQPQHF.

This chain links TRBV7-8 with TRBJ2-7, with a tentative D call TRBD1 (6 bases). V lost 1 base to trimming and J lost 2 bases, with 18 bases between them. The germline V gene encodes CDR1 SGHVS and CDR2 FQNEAQ. This CDR3 contains 17 residues. Here the CDR3 DNA reads TGTGCCAGCAGCTTAGGCCACTATGGGGGCAGCCCCTACGAGCAGTACTTC. As protein: CASSLGHYGGSPYEQYF. Drawing the rest from reference TRBV7-8 and TRBJ2-7, the complete variable domain is GAGVSQSPRYKVAKRGQDVALRCDPISGHVSLFWYQQALGQGPEFLTYFQNEAQLDKSGLPSDRFFAERPEGSVSTLKIQRTQQEDSAVYLCASSLGHYGGSPYEQYFGPGTRLTVT.

The DNA of the CDR3 is TGTGCCAGCAGCTTGGATAGACACGGCTCTGGAAACACCATATATTTT. Its translation: CASSLDRHGSGNTIYF. V is TRBV5-5 and J is TRBJ1-3; no clear D. The CDR3 has 16 residues. V dropped 0 bases and J dropped 0 bases, with 10 bases sitting between them. Germline V gene lookup returns CDR1 SGHKS and CDR2 YYEKEE (reference sequence).

The chain joins TRBV11-2 to TRBJ2-7; D gene ambiguous. CDR1 and CDR2 from the germline V gene are SGHAT and FQNNGV. V was shortened by 1 base and J by 2 bases, with 15 bases between the two germline ends. The CDR3 runs 16 residues. CDR3 nucleotides: TGTGCCAGCAGCTTAGTAATCGAGACCCAGGCCTACGAGCAGTACTTC. It encodes CASSLVIETQAYEQYF.

The chain links TRBV5-1 to TRBJ2-2; perhaps TRBD1 as D (6 bases). Germline V gene lookup returns CDR1 SGHRS and CDR2 YFSETQ. Trimming took 4 bases from V and 6 from J, leaving 13 bases between them. The CDR3 is 14 amino acids. CDR3 DNA: TGCGCCAGCAGCGGAATACAGGGTCCCGGGGAGCTGTTTTTT. Residues: CASSGIQGPGELFF.

The DNA for the CDR3 is TGCAGTGTTGGGGGCGCTGAAGCTTTCTTT. The encoded protein is CSVGGAEAFF. The genes are TRBV20-1 and TRBJ1-1; D possibly corresponds to TRBD1 (6 bases). Trimming took 7 bases from V and 6 from J, leaving 9 bases between them. CDR1 and CDR2 (germline): DFQATT, SNEGSKA (reference sequence). This CDR3 spans 10 amino acids.

This chain joins TRBV7-2 and TRBJ2-7; possibly TRBD1 for D (5 bases). With 5 bases removed from V and 4 bases from J, the gap between germline ends came to 12 bases. The CDR3 runs 13 residues. CDR1 is SGHTA and CDR2 is FQGNSA in the germline V gene. Here the CDR3 DNA reads TGTGCCAGCAGCCCCCGGTCAGGGTACGAGCAGTACTTC. Encoded protein: CASSPRSGYEQYF.

The chain links TRBV15 to TRBJ1-4; tentative D call: TRBD1 (6 bases). This CDR3 is 17 amino acids long. V lost 3 bases and J 7 bases, leaving 21 bases between the germline ends. The germline gives CDR1 LNHNV, CDR2 YYDKDF (reference sequence). As DNA, the CDR3 is TGTGCCACCAGCAGCCCCCTCCAGGGGCGTGGGGGTGAAAAACTGTTTTTT. Its protein is CATSSPLQGRGGEKLFF.